This entry is about one T cell receptor (beta chain). Other DNA sequences in the same sample also yield this CDR3. This entry comes from a study of blood T cell repertoires in COVID-19. As for the study in general: The origin of the acute and convalescent COVID-19 samples was the United States, Italy and Spain. Sources were T cells, B-cell-depleted T cells, or PBMCs; the material itself was cDNA or gDNA.

As originally analysed: Estimation of nucleated cell counts relied on the amplification of reference gene primers. Measured with immunoSEQ multiplex PCR; TCRdb has only the in-frame clones, and not every one. That table supplies the V and J calls and clone size; D and trimming were determined from the DNA. The sample has some 200,000 clones, roughly 80% seen once. Germline V lookup: CDR1 SEHNR, CDR2 FQNEAQ (reference sequence). This CDR3 has 13 amino acids. Trimming removed 2 bases from V and 2 bases from J, with 6 bases in between. Material for sequencing was peripheral blood. The TCR originated in a woman in her fifties or sixties with acute or convalescent COVID-19. The V call is TRBV7-9, the J call TRBJ1-1, with a tentative D call TRBD1 (5 bases). CDR3 bases: TGTGCCAGCAGCTTAACAGGAAACACTGAAGCTTTCTTT. Its translation: CASSLTGNTEAFF. The complete variable domain, with remaining parts taken from reference TRBV7-9 and TRBJ1-1, reads DTGVSQNPRHKITKRGQNVTFRCDPISEHNRLYWYRQTLGQGPEFLTYFQNEAQLEKSRLLSDRFSAERPKGSFSTLEIQRTEQGDSAMYLCASSLTGNTEAFFGQGTRLTVV.